These T cell receptor beta chains were read from a single sample in a study of cytomegalovirus exposure and HLA in healthy donors. Repertoires were generated with immunoSEQ multiplex PCR, while TCRdb's copy carries only in-frame clones and drops some. This repertoire includes approximately 58,000 clones. Sequencing was done on a sample of PBMCs. The receptors originated from a man younger than 35 in good health and CMV-seropositive. Each CDR3 is given with its conserved first and last residue. The D gene is left open where the match is weak.

d_gene	v_gene	j_gene	CDR3nt	CDR3aa
TRBD1	TRBV30	TRBJ1-1	TGTGCCTGGAGTGTAACGACAGGGGGAACCACTGAAGCTTTCTTT	CAWSVTTGGTTEAFF
TRBD2	TRBV7-9	TRBJ2-1	TGTGCCAGCAGCCGGCGAGGACTAGCCGAGTACAATGAGCAGTTCTTC	CASSRRGLAEYNEQFF
.	TRBV7-9	TRBJ2-7	TGTGCCAGCAGCTTAGTAGGAATATACAGGTATAACGCCGGGTACGAGCAGTACTTC	CASSLVGIYRYNAGYEQYF
TRBD2	TRBV25-1	TRBJ2-7	TGTGCCAGCAGTGGTACGTGGACTAGCGGGAGGTTGTACGAGCAGTACTTC	CASSGTWTSGRLYEQYF
TRBD1	TRBV7-9	TRBJ2-5	TGTGCCAGCAGCCCTGGACAGGGGGTTAGTGAGACCCAGTACTTC	CASSPGQGVSETQYF
TRBD2	TRBV11-3	TRBJ2-1	TGTGCCAGCAGGCAAAGCGGGAGCGCTGAGCAGTTCTTC	CASRQSGSAEQFF
.	TRBV5-1	TRBJ2-6	TGCGCCAGCGGCGACAGTACTGGGGCCAACGTCCTGACTTTC	CASGDSTGANVLTF
.	TRBV19	TRBJ2-5	TGTGCCAGTAGTTTTCAGGGTAGTGATGCGTACCAAGAGACCCAGTACTTC	CASSFQGSDAYQETQYF
TRBD2	TRBV28	TRBJ2-1	TGTGCCAGCAGCTCCCGGACTAGCGGGAGGGCGGCCTACAATGAGCAGTTCTTC	CASSSRTSGRAAYNEQFF
.	TRBV7-2	TRBJ2-5	TGTGCCAGCAGCTTAGAGGGAGGAGAGACCCAGTACTTC	CASSLEGGETQYF
TRBD1	TRBV6-1	TRBJ1-2	TGTGCCAGCAGTGATGGCAGGGGGCGCCTCTATGGCTACACCTTC	CASSDGRGRLYGYTF
TRBD1	TRBV9	TRBJ1-1	TGTGCCAGCAGCTCCGGACAGGGCAACACCGAAGCTTTCTTT	CASSSGQGNTEAFF
TRBD2	TRBV7-6	TRBJ2-7	TGTGCCAGCAGCTTAGGGACTAGCGGGAGGGGCGAGCAGTACTTC	CASSLGTSGRGEQYF
.	TRBV5-1	TRBJ2-7	TGCGCCAGCAGCTTCGCAGGGTCCAACGAGCAGTACTTC	CASSFAGSNEQYF
TRBD1	TRBV28	TRBJ1-3	TGTGCCAGCAGTTCCCAGGGGGGATCACCTGGAAACACCATATATTTT	CASSSQGGSPGNTIYF
TRBD2	TRBV6-1	TRBJ2-3	TGTGCCAGCAGTGAAGCGAGTAGCGGGAGGGGGTTGACGCAGTATTTT	CASSEASSGRGLTQYF
.	TRBV4-1	TRBJ1-2	TGCGCCAGCCGTCGGGAGCAGGAGACTACGTATGGCTACACCTTC	CASRREQETTYGYTF
.	TRBV10-2	TRBJ1-1	TGCGCCAGCAGTGATGGCAGGGCAGGGAACACTGAAGCTTTCTTT	CASSDGRAGNTEAFF
TRBD1	TRBV15	TRBJ2-3	TGTGCCACCAGCAGAGAACCGGGACAGGGCACAGATACGCAGTATTTT	CATSREPGQGTDTQYF
.	TRBV6-6	TRBJ1-1	TGTGCCAGCAGTTACCTTCACGGGGTGGGCACTGAAGCTTTCTTT	CASSYLHGVGTEAFF
TRBD2	TRBV5-1	TRBJ2-3	TGCGCCAGCAGCTTGGGACTAGCGGGCGGCACAGATACGCAGTATTTT	CASSLGLAGGTDTQYF
TRBD1	TRBV6-6	TRBJ2-5	TGTGCCACCAGGGACAGGGGCGATTCGCAAGAGACCCAGTACTTC	CATRDRGDSQETQYF
TRBD2	TRBV5-8	TRBJ2-7	TGTGCCAGCAGCTTGGTAGCGGGAGAGGTGGAGGAGCAGTACTTC	CASSLVAGEVEEQYF
TRBD2	TRBV7-9	TRBJ2-7	TGTGCCAGCAGCCCAGGACTAGGCGGATACGAGCAGTACTTC	CASSPGLGGYEQYF
.	TRBV13	TRBJ2-7	TGTGCCAGCAGCCACCGTACTTCCTACGAGCAGTACTTC	CASSHRTSYEQYF
.	TRBV30	TRBJ1-2	TGTGCCTGGAGACGCGACAGAACTAACTATGGCTACACCTTC	CAWRRDRTNYGYTF
TRBD1	TRBV19	TRBJ1-1	TGTGCCAGTAGTATAACCGGGACAGGGGGCACTGAAGCTTTCTTT	CASSITGTGGTEAFF
TRBD2	TRBV9	TRBJ2-2	TGTGCCAGCAGCGTCGAGCGGGAGAGTAACACCGGGGAGCTGTTTTTT	CASSVERESNTGELFF
TRBD2	TRBV10-3	TRBJ2-5	TGTGCTACCGGGAGGGGGGGTGATAAGACCCAGTACTTC	CATGRGGDKTQYF
TRBD1	TRBV7-2	TRBJ1-2	TGTGCCAGCAGCTTAGTTGGGGGACAGGGGGCCTATGGCTACACCTTC	CASSLVGGQGAYGYTF
TRBD1	TRBV9	TRBJ2-6	TGTGCCAGCAGCCCAGAGGGACAGATTTCCTCTGGGGCCAACGTCCTGACTTTC	CASSPEGQISSGANVLTF
TRBD2	TRBV27	TRBJ2-7	TGTGCCAGCAGTTTATACGGCGGGAGGGCCGATGACGAGCAGTACTTC	CASSLYGGRADDEQYF
TRBD1	TRBV19	TRBJ2-2	TGTGCCAGTAGTATTAACAGGGGTACCGGGGAGCTGTTTTTT	CASSINRGTGELFF
TRBD1	TRBV5-5	TRBJ2-1	TGTGCCAGCAACCCCCGGGACAGCTTCGGCGAGCAGTTCTTC	CASNPRDSFGEQFF
.	TRBV27	TRBJ1-1	TGTGCCAGCAGTTTCGGGACTGAAGCTTTCTTT	CASSFGTEAFF
TRBD1	TRBV5-4	TRBJ1-1	TGTGCCAGCAGCTTGTTTCAGGGGGCGGTCACTGAAGCTTTCTTT	CASSLFQGAVTEAFF
TRBD2	TRBV7-8	TRBJ2-7	TGTGCCAGCAGCTCCTTAGCGGGGAGCTACGAGCAGTACTTC	CASSSLAGSYEQYF
.	TRBV5-1	TRBJ2-1	TGCGCCAGCAGCTTTCGAGGCAGGGTCAATGAGCAGTTCTTC	CASSFRGRVNEQFF
TRBD2	TRBV28	TRBJ2-7	TGTGCCAGCTGCGAGGCGTACGAACTAGCGGGGGCATCCTACGAGCAGTACTTC	CASCEAYELAGASYEQYF
.	TRBV11-2	TRBJ2-3	TGTGCCAGCAGCCCGTGGACTGAAGGAGATACGCAGTATTTT	CASSPWTEGDTQYF
TRBD1	TRBV20-1	TRBJ2-7	TGCAGTGCCCCGAGACAGGGGCAGCAGTACTTC	CSAPRQGQQYF
TRBD2	TRBV7-3	TRBJ2-7	TGTGCCAGCAGCTCGGGACTAGCGGGAGACGAGCAGTACTTC	CASSSGLAGDEQYF
.	TRBV2	TRBJ2-6	TGTGCCAGCCGTGTGTGGGCTACCTCTGGGGCCAACGTCCTGACTTTC	CASRVWATSGANVLTF
.	TRBV6-1	TRBJ1-3	TGTGCCAGCAGTGCCTTTGACAGGAATGGAAACACCATATATTTT	CASSAFDRNGNTIYF
.	TRBV7-6	TRBJ2-2	TGTGCCAGCAGCTTAGTAGACACCGGGGAGCTGTTTTTT	CASSLVDTGELFF
.	TRBV28	TRBJ2-5	TGTGCCAGCAATATAGGGGGGGCGAGGAAGACCCAGTACTTC	CASNIGGARKTQYF